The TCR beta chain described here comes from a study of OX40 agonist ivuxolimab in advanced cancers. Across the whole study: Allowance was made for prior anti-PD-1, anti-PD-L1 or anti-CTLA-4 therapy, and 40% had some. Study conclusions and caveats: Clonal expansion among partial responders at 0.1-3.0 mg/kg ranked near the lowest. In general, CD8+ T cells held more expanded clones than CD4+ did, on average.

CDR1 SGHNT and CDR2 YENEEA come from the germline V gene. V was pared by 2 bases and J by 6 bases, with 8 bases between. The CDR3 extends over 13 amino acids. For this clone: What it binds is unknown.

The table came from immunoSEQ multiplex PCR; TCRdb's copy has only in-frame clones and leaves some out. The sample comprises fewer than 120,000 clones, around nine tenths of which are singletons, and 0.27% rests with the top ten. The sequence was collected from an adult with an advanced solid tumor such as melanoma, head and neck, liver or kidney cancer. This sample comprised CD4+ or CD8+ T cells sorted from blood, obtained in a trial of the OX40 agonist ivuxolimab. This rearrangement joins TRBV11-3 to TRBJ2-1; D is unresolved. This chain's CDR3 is CASSLTQTNEQFF. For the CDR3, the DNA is TGTGCCAGCAGCTTAACGCAGACCAATGAGCAGTTCTTC.